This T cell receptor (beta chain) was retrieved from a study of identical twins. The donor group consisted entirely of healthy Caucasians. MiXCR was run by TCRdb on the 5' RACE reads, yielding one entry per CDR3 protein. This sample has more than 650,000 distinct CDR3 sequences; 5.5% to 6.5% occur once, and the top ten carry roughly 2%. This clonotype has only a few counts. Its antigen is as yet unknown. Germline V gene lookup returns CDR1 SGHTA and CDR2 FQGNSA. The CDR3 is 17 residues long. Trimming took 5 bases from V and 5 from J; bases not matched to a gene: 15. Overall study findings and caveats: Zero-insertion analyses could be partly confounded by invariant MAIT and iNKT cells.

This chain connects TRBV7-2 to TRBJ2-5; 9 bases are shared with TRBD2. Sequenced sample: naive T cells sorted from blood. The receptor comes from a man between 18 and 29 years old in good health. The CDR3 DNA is TGTGCCAGCAGCCGCGGGCTTAGCGGGAGTTTAGAGGAGACCCAGTACTTC. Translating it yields CASSRGLSGSLEETQYF.